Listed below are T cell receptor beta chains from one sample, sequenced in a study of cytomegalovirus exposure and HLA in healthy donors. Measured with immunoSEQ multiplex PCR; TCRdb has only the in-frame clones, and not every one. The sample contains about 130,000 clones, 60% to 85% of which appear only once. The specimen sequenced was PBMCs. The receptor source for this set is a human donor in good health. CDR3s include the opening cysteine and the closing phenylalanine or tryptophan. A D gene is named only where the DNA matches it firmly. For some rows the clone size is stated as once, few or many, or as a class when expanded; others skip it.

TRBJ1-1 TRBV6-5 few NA CASSSTHPNTEAFF TGTGCCAGCAGTTCGACACATCCGAACACTGAAGCTTTCTTT
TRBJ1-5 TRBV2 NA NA CASSPSTYSNQPQHF TGTGCCAGCAGTCCCTCGACTTATAGCAATCAGCCCCAGCATTTT
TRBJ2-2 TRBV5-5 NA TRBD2 CASSFQRGGLGINGELFF TGTGCCAGCAGCTTTCAGCGGGGGGGCCTGGGGATAAACGGGGAGCTGTTTTTT
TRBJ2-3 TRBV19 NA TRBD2 CASRGLGGALNTQYF TGTGCCAGTAGAGGCCTCGGGGGGGCCCTAAATACGCAGTATTTT
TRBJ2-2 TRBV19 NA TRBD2 CASSMKTSGTNTGELFF TGTGCCAGTAGTATGAAAACTAGCGGAACGAACACCGGGGAGCTGTTTTTT
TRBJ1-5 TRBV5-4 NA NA CASSLGATGSRVRPQHF TGTGCCAGCAGCTTGGGGGCGACAGGCTCCCGGGTACGGCCCCAGCATTTT
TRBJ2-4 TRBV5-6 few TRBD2 CASSPGGLAATSAKNIQYF TGTGCCAGCAGCCCAGGGGGACTAGCGGCCACCTCAGCCAAAAACATTCAGTACTTC
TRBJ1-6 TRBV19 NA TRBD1 CASSMSGTGDSPLHF TGTGCCAGTAGTATGTCAGGGACAGGGGATTCACCCCTCCACTTT
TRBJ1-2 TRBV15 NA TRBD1 CATSRSRGERNYGYTF TGTGCCACCAGCAGAAGCAGGGGGGAGCGTAACTATGGCTACACCTTC
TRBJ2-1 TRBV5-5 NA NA CASSKNFRDTTYNEQFF TGTGCCAGCAGCAAGAATTTCCGGGACACAACCTACAATGAGCAGTTCTTC
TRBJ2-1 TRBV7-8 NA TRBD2 CASSLDPGTSTFF TGTGCCAGCAGCTTAGACCCCGGGACTAGCACGTTCTTC
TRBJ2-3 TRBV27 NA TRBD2 CASSLIAGGTDTQYF TGTGCCAGCAGCCTCATAGCGGGGGGCACAGATACGCAGTATTTT
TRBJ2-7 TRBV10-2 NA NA CASSVEGYKSYEQYF TGCGCCAGCAGTGTCGAGGGATATAAGTCCTACGAGCAGTACTTC
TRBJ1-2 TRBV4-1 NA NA CASSQVWREANYGYTF TGCGCCAGCAGCCAAGTGTGGCGGGAAGCTAACTATGGCTACACCTTC